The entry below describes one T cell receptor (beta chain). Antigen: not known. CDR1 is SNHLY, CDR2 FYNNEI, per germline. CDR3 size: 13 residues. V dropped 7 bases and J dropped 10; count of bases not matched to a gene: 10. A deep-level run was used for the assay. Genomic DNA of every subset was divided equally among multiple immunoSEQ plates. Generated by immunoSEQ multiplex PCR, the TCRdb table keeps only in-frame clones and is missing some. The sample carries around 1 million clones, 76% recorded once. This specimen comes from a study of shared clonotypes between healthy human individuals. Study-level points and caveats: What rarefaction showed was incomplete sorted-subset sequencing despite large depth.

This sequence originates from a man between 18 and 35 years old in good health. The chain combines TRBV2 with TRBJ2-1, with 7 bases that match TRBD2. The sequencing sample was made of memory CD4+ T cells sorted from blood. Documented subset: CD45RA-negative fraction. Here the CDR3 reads CASMLAENTEQFF. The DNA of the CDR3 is TGTGCCAGCATGCTAGCGGAAAATACCGAGCAGTTCTTC.